This T cell receptor (beta chain) is from a study of blood T cell repertoires in COVID-19. About the research overall: Acute and convalescent COVID-19 specimens originated in the United States, Italy and Spain. PBMCs, B-cell-depleted T cells, or T cells were the source of the cDNA or gDNA that made up the material.

This clone was found once. Sequencing was performed with immunoSEQ multiplex PCR; in TCRdb, only in-frame clones are kept and a portion is missing. The profile shows around 74,000 clones, around 88% of them singletons. The CDR3 spans 12 residues. The germline V gene encodes CDR1 MNHEY and CDR2 SVGAGI. V was cut by 7 bases and J by 6 bases, with 12 bases left in between. This TCR derives from a young man with acute or convalescent COVID-19. Sequencing input: peripheral blood. The chain combines TRBV6-5 with TRBJ1-1, with a weak D call TRBD1 (5 bases). The CDR3 is CASTAGYAEAFF. The CDR3 coding sequence is TGTGCCAGCACCGCAGGGTACGCTGAAGCTTTCTTT.